Described below is a single T cell receptor beta chain sequence and its context. It was with a sample-barcoded 5' primer and a J-beta primer mix that a second PCR of about 6 to 11 cycles was run. TCRdb itself ran the 5' RACE reads through MiXCR, one entry per CDR3 protein. The data show hundreds of thousands of distinct CDR3 sequences, with 55% to 65% seen just once and 25% to 35% held by the top ten. This record comes from a study of blood T cells in healthy people across ages. The ends were cut back, 2 bases at V and 0 bases at J, with 13 bases in the middle. The CDR3 has 16 residues. Researchers report isolating at least 6 million PBMCs per sample.

The TCR sequence derives from a man younger than 45 in good health. The chain couples TRBV12-3 or TRBV12-4 to TRBJ1-1; D unresolved. The sequenced material came from blood. The CDR3 nucleotides read TGTGCCAGCAGTTTACGAAGGGAACAGATGAACACTGAAGCTTTCTTT. This encodes CASSLRREQMNTEAFF.